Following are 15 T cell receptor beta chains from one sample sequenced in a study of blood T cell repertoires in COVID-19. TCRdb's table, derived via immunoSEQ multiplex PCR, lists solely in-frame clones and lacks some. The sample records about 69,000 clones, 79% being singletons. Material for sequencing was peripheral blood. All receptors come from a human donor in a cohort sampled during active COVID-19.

The CDR3 here is CASSFIFGGELFF. The CDR3 DNA is TGTGCCAGCAGCTTTATATTCGGCGGGGAGCTGTTTTTT. The chain recombines TRBV5-5 with TRBJ2-2, with unresolved D. The germline V and J ends were trimmed by 2 bases and 7 bases, with 9 bases remaining between them. Germline V CDR1 and CDR2: SGHKS, YYEKEE (reference sequence). CDR3 size: 13 residues.

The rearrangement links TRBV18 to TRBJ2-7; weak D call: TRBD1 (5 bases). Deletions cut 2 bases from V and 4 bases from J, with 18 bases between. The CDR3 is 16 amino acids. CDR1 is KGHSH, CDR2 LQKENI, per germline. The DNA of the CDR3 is TGTGCCAGCTCACCATTATCGTCAGGGAACAAATACGAGCAGTACTTC. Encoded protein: CASSPLSSGNKYEQYF. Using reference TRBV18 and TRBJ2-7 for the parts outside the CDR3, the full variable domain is NAGVMQNPRHLVRRRGQEARLRCSPMKGHSHVYWYRQLPEEGLKFMVYLQKENIIDESGMPKERFSAEFPKEGPSILRIQQVVRGDSAAYFCASSPLSSGNKYEQYFGPGTRLTVT.

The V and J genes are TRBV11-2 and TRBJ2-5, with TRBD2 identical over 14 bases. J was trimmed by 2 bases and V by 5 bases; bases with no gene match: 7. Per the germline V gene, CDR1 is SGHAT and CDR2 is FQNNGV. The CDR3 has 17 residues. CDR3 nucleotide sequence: TGTGCCAGCAGCCCGGGGACTAGCGGGGGCTCGCAAGAGACCCAGTACTTC. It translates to CASSPGTSGGSQETQYF.

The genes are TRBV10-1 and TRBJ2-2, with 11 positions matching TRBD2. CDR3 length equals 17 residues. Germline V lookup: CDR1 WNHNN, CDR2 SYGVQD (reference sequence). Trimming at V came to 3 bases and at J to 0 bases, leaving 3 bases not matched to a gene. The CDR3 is CASSDSSGRANTGELFF. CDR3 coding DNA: TGCGCCAGCAGTGACAGTAGCGGGAGGGCGAACACCGGGGAGCTGTTTTTT.

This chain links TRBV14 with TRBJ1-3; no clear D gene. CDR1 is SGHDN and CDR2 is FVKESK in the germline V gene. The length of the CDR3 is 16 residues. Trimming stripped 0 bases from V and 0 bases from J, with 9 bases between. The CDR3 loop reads CASSQDQLSSGNTIYF. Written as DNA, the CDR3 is TGTGCCAGCAGCCAAGATCAACTGAGCTCTGGAAACACCATATATTTT.

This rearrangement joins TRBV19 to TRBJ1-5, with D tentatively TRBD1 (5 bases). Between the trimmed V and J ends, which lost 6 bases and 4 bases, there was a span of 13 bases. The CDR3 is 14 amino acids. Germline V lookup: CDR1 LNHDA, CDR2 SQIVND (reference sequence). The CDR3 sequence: CASRSRGRNQPQHF. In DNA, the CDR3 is TGTGCCAGTAGAAGTAGGGGAAGGAATCAGCCCCAGCATTTT. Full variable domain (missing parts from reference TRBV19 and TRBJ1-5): DGGITQSPKYLFRKEGQNVTLSCEQNLNHDAMYWYRQDPGQGLRLIYYSQIVNDFQKGDIAEGYSVSREKKESFPLTVTSAQKNPTAFYLCASRSRGRNQPQHFGDGTRLSIL.

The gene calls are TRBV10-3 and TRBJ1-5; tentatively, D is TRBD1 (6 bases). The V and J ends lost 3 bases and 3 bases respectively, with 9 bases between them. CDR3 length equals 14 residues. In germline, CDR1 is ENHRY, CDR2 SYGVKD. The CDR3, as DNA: TGTGCCATCAGTGAAGGGGGATACAATCAGCCCCAGCATTTT. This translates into CAISEGGYNQPQHF.

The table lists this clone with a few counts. CDR3 in DNA: TGTGCCAGCAGTGCCGCGCTAGGTACCGGGGAGCTGTTTTTT. It yields the protein CASSAALGTGELFF. This sequence joins TRBV2 and TRBJ2-2; unclear D gene. The length of the CDR3 is 14 residues. V dropped 4 bases and J dropped 5 bases, with 11 bases sitting between them. Looked up from germline, CDR1 is SNHLY and CDR2 is FYNNEI.

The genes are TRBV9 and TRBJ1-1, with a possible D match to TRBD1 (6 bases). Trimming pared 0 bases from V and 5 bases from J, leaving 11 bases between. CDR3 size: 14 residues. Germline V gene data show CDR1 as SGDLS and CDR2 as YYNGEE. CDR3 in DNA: TGTGCCAGCAGCGTAGACGGGGGGCGGACTGAAGCTTTCTTT. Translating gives CASSVDGGRTEAFF.

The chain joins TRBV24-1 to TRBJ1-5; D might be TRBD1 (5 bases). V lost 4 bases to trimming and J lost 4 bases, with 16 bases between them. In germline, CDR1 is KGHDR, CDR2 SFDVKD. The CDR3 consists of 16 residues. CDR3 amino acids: CATSDPGRGDNQPQHF. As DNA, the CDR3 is TGTGCCACCAGTGACCCCGGACGGGGGGATAATCAGCCCCAGCATTTT.

The chain's CDR3 is CASSEHRGRRKNEQFF. CDR3 sequence (DNA): TGTGCCAGCAGTGAGCACAGGGGGCGACGGAAAAATGAGCAGTTCTTC. The chain combines TRBV6-1 with TRBJ2-1; 9 bases line up with TRBD1. The J segment lost 7 bases and the V segment lost 3 bases, leaving 10 bases of the junction unmatched. The CDR3 is 16 residues long. Germline-derived CDR1 and CDR2 are MNHNS and SASEGT.

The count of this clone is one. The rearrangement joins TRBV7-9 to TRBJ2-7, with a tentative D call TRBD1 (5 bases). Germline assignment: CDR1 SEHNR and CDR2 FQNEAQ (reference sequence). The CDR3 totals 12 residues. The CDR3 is CAGQGVNYEQYF. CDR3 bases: TGTGCGGGGCAGGGTGTCAACTACGAGCAGTACTTC.

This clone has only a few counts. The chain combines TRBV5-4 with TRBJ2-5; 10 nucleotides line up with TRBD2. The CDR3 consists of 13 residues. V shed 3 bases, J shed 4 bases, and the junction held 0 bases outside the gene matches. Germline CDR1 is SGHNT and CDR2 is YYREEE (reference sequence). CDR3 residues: CASSSSGGETQYF. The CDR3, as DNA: TGTGCCAGCAGCTCTAGCGGGGGAGAGACCCAGTACTTC.

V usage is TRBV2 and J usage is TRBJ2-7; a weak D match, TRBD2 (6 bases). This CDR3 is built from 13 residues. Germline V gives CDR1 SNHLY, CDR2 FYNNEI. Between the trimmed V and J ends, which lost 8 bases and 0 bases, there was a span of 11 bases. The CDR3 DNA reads TGTGCCAGCGGGGGGACCGGCTCCTACGAGCAGTACTTC. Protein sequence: CASGGTGSYEQYF.

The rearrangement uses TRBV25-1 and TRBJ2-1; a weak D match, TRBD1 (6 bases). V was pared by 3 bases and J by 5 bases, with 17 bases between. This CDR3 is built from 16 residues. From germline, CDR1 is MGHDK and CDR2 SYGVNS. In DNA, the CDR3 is TGTGCCAGCAGTGAGAGGGCAGGGGTGGGGAACAATGAGCAGTTCTTC. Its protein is CASSERAGVGNNEQFF.